This T cell receptor (beta chain) stems from a study of identifying expanded T cells in peripheral blood. Regarding the study as a whole: Technical replicates showed roughly 1.2 changed clones; around 2 weeks roughly 18; four weeks 19. Variance in clone template counts between roughly 2-week samples significantly increased with total template count across all healthy donors.

Details on this clone: Its antigen remains unidentified.

During the collection period, no donor immune events like infections were recorded. Germline loops: CDR1 MDHEN, CDR2 SYDVKM. The V end lost 6 bases, the J end lost 8 bases, and 20 bases lay between the germline ends. The CDR3 runs 15 residues. The table came from immunoSEQ multiplex PCR; TCRdb's copy has only in-frame clones and leaves some out. The profile shows approximately 100,000 clones, roughly 90% of them singletons. This TCR derives from a person between 18 and 75 years old in good health. Sequenced: blood. The rearrangement links TRBV28 to TRBJ2-1; D is perhaps TRBD2 (6 bases). CDR3 in DNA: TGTGCCAGCAGCATACCGGCCATCTCTAGCGATGAGCAGTTCTTC. Protein: CASSIPAISSDEQFF.